These T cell receptor beta chains were read from a single sample in a study of vaccination and CD4 T cells after COVID-19. TCRdb passed the PCR reads through MiXCR, listing each CDR3 protein once. The data contain roughly 7,200 distinct CDR3 sequences, less than 40% of them singletons. Their recognized antigens are unknown. The sequenced material came from CD4+ T cells from blood, cultured in vitro. These receptors were collected from a human donor in good health. Both conserved end residues are part of each CDR3. The D gene is left open where the match is weak. Some rows mark clone size as missing; the rest say once, few, many or name a class of expanded clone.

TRBV29-1	once	TRBJ2-1	TRBD1	CSAADRGYFDEQFF	TGCAGCGCCGCGGACAGGGGTTATTTCGATGAGCAGTTCTTC
TRBV10-3	few	TRBJ2-7	-	CAISRGVRYEQYF	TGTGCCATCAGTAGGGGGGTCCGGTACGAGCAGTACTTC
TRBV11-2	-	TRBJ2-1	TRBD2	CASSFTLASGANEQFF	TGTGCCAGCAGCTTTACTTTGGCTAGCGGGGCCAATGAGCAGTTCTTC
TRBV20-1	-	TRBJ1-2	TRBD1	CSAKDRDPGGYTF	TGCAGTGCTAAGGACAGGGACCCTGGTGGCTACACCTTC
TRBV7-8	few	TRBJ1-1	-	CASSLNSYTEAFF	TGTGCCAGCAGCCTAAACAGTTACACTGAAGCTTTCTTT
TRBV6-1	few	TRBJ2-1	-	CASNRASYNEQFF	TGTGCCAGCAACAGGGCCTCCTACAATGAGCAGTTCTTC
TRBV12-3/TRBV12-4	-	TRBJ2-7	-	CASSLAPSEQYF	TGTGCCAGCAGCCTAGCTCCCTCCGAGCAGTACTTC
TRBV20-1	few	TRBJ2-2	-	CSARDRLRDSHTGELFF	TGCAGTGCTAGAGATCGATTAAGGGATAGTCACACCGGGGAGCTGTTTTTT
TRBV18	-	TRBJ1-1	-	CASSTGPGTEAFF	TGTGCCAGCTCTACCGGGCCGGGCACTGAAGCTTTCTTT
TRBV7-2	medium-sized	TRBJ2-1	TRBD2	CASSHYYGRTGEQFF	TGTGCCAGCAGCCACTATTACGGGAGGACCGGTGAGCAGTTCTTC
TRBV7-9	-	TRBJ2-3	TRBD2	CASKRGGTDTQYF	TGTGCCAGCAAGCGGGGGGGCACAGATACGCAGTATTTT
TRBV9	-	TRBJ1-6	-	CASSVDPGTNSPLHF	TGTGCCAGCAGCGTAGATCCGGGCACTAATTCACCCCTCCACTTT
TRBV27	-	TRBJ1-2	TRBD1	CASSQPSTGVRGYTF	TGTGCCAGCAGTCAACCCTCTACAGGGGTCCGTGGCTACACCTTC
TRBV12-3/TRBV12-4	once	TRBJ1-1	-	CASSLTAANTEAFF	TGTGCCAGCAGTTTAACCGCTGCGAACACTGAAGCTTTCTTT
TRBV6-2/TRBV6-3	few	TRBJ2-7	TRBD2	CASSKGLALTYEQYF	TGTGCCAGCAGTAAGGGACTAGCGCTAACCTACGAGCAGTACTTC
TRBV12-3/TRBV12-4	-	TRBJ1-5	TRBD1	CASSLGQPYQPQHF	TGTGCCAGCAGCTTGGGACAGCCGTATCAGCCCCAGCATTTT
TRBV5-6	few	TRBJ2-5	TRBD1	CASSLGQGSGETQYF	TGTGCCAGCAGCCTCGGACAGGGGTCTGGAGAGACCCAGTACTTC
TRBV6-1	-	TRBJ2-1	-	CASTTSSSGSASYNEQFF	TGTGCCAGCACCACCTCTAGCTCCGGGTCGGCGTCCTACAATGAGCAGTTCTTC
TRBV6-1	few	TRBJ2-1	TRBD2	CASSRGLEYNEQFF	TGTGCCAGCAGTAGGGGACTAGAGTACAATGAGCAGTTCTTC
TRBV2	-	TRBJ2-3	-	CASSELGTSTDTQYF	TGTGCCAGCAGTGAATTGGGGACTAGCACAGATACGCAGTATTTT
TRBV7-9	few	TRBJ1-2	-	CASSYGRVQYGYTF	TGTGCCAGCAGCTACGGGCGAGTTCAGTATGGCTACACCTTC
TRBV7-9	few	TRBJ1-1	-	CASSPSGANTEAFF	TGTGCCAGCAGCCCCTCGGGAGCGAACACTGAAGCTTTCTTT
TRBV7-9	-	TRBJ2-1	TRBD2	CASSTGTSGVLNEQFF	TGTGCCAGCAGCACCGGGACTAGCGGGGTTCTGAATGAGCAGTTCTTC
TRBV10-3	-	TRBJ2-3	TRBD2	CAISDGGGSGDTQYF	TGTGCCATCAGTGATGGGGGAGGGTCGGGGGATACGCAGTATTTT
TRBV12-3/TRBV12-4	-	TRBJ2-5	-	CASSLAGGQTQYF	TGTGCCAGCAGTTTGGCGGGCGGGCAGACCCAGTACTTC
TRBV6-4	-	TRBJ2-2	TRBD1	CASTQGESGELFF	TGTGCCAGCACCCAGGGGGAATCCGGGGAGCTGTTTTTT
TRBV20-1	few	TRBJ1-2	-	CSASPPLPAGSYGYTF	TGCAGTGCTAGCCCCCCACTTCCTGCAGGAAGCTATGGCTACACCTTC
TRBV4-2	-	TRBJ2-7	TRBD2	CASSQPSSGGDYEQYF	TGTGCCAGCAGCCAACCTTCTAGCGGGGGGGACTACGAGCAGTACTTC
TRBV2	-	TRBJ2-4	-	CASAERAGENIQYF	TGTGCCAGCGCCGAACGGGCAGGGGAAAACATTCAGTACTTC
TRBV27	-	TRBJ2-7	-	CASSPQSITLANYEQYF	TGTGCCAGCAGTCCCCAGTCTATAACACTGGCTAACTACGAGCAGTACTTC
TRBV7-2	medium-sized	TRBJ2-3	-	CASSLSYLSTDTQYF	TGTGCCAGCAGCTTAAGTTACCTAAGCACAGATACGCAGTATTTT
TRBV6-5	-	TRBJ2-3	-	CASSYSIGADTQYF	TGTGCCAGCAGTTACTCGATTGGGGCAGATACGCAGTATTTT
TRBV12-3/TRBV12-4	-	TRBJ1-1	TRBD1	CASSSRDRMNTEAFF	TGTGCCAGCAGTTCGCGGGACAGGATGAACACTGAAGCTTTCTTT
TRBV6-1	few	TRBJ1-5	-	CASSEALQGRNNQPQHF	TGTGCCAGCAGTGAAGCGCTACAGGGTAGGAACAATCAGCCCCAGCATTTT
TRBV2	-	TRBJ1-1	-	CASSESARRRNTEAFF	TGTGCCAGCAGTGAAAGTGCCCGACGGAGGAACACTGAAGCTTTCTTT